This T cell receptor (beta chain) emerged from a study of blood T cells in healthy people across ages. A second about 6 to 12 cycle PCR used barcoded and J-beta primers. TCRdb reanalysed the 5' RACE reads using MiXCR and keeps one entry per CDR3 protein. Altogether about 800,000 distinct CDR3 sequences are present, approximately 25% being singletons, with the ten largest covering approximately 3.7%. Trimming removed 6 bases from V and 3 bases from J; junction bases left unmatched: 12. This CDR3 comprises 16 residues. The V gene's germline CDR1 is SGHTA and CDR2 FQGNSA. The sample was also reused in another study, on T cells of mothers and their children.

The chain links TRBV7-2 to TRBJ2-3; 7 nucleotides match TRBD2. Sequencing input: blood. The TCR was taken from a boy between 10 and 17 years old in good health. CDR3 protein: CASRKTSTGWTDTQYF. CDR3 sequence (DNA): TGTGCCAGCAGGAAGACTAGCACGGGGTGGACAGATACGCAGTATTTT.